This T cell receptor (beta chain) emerged from a study of cytomegalovirus exposure and HLA in healthy donors. Study results and limitations: Later work showed greater clonal expansion in HLA-associated TCR beta chains than in equally common others.

The CDR3 has 12 amino acids. As concerns this clone: Its antigen is as yet unknown.

PCR primers comprised 60 Vbeta and 13 Jbeta primers. Original processing methods: Later reanalysis found around 80 million unique TCR beta chains, around 11 million of them shared. Generated by immunoSEQ multiplex PCR, the TCRdb table keeps only in-frame clones and is missing some. The V and J calls and clone size come from that table; D and trimming were worked out from the DNA. The sample consists of some 140,000 clones, around 68% of them appearing once. The sample was PBMCs. The sequence came from a man aged 25 to 40 in good health and CMV-seronegative. V usage is TRBV7-5 and J usage is TRBJ2-7; TRBD2, as called in the table, went unchecked against the DNA. TRBV7-5 has pseudogene status. CDR3 nucleotide sequence: TGTGTCAGAAGCTTAGCCACTACCGAGCAGTACTTC. Encoded protein: CVRSLATTEQYF.